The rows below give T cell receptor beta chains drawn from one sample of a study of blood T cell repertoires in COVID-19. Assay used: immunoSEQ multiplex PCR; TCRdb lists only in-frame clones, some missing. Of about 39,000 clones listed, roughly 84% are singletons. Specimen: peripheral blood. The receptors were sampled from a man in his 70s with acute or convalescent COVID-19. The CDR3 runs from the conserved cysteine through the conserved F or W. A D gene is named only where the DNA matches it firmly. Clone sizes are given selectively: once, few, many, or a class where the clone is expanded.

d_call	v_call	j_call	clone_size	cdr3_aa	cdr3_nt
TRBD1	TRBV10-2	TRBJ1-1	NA	CASSTGQGWGSTEAFF	TGCGCCAGCAGTACCGGACAGGGCTGGGGGAGCACTGAAGCTTTCTTT
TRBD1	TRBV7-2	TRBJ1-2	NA	CASSSDGTGDYTF	TGTGCCAGCAGCTCCGACGGGACAGGGGACTACACCTTC
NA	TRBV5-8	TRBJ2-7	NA	CASSLVLQGPYEQYF	TGTGCCAGCAGCTTGGTCCTACAGGGACCCTACGAGCAGTACTTC
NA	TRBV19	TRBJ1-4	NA	CASSTTGFNEKLFF	TGTGCCAGTAGTACGACAGGTTTCAATGAAAAACTGTTTTTT
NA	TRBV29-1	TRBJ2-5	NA	CSVEEGGRAQYF	TGCAGCGTTGAAGAAGGGGGAAGGGCCCAGTACTTC
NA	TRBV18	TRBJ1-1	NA	CASSPRGGVNTEAFF	TGTGCCAGCTCACCGCGGGGAGGGGTGAACACTGAAGCTTTCTTT
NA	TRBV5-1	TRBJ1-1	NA	CASSETGLGMNTEAFF	TGCGCCAGCAGCGAAACAGGGCTGGGTATGAACACTGAAGCTTTCTTT
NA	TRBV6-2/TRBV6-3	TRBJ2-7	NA	CASSYPSYEQYF	TGTGCCAGCAGTTACCCCAGCTACGAGCAGTACTTC
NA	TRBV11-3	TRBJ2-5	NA	CASSLDSVGETQYF	TGTGCCAGCAGCTTAGATAGCGTCGGGGAGACCCAGTACTTC
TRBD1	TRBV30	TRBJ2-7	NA	CAWSGDRRSSYEQYF	TGTGCCTGGAGTGGGGACAGGAGGAGCTCCTACGAGCAGTACTTC
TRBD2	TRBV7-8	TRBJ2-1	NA	CASSLLLAEYNEQFF	TGTGCCAGCAGCTTATTACTAGCGGAGTACAATGAGCAGTTCTTC
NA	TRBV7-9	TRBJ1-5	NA	CASSSPIDNQPQHF	TGTGCCAGCAGCTCCCCAATAGACAATCAGCCCCAGCATTTT
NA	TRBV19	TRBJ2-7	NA	CASTPRRGDTSSYEQYF	TGTGCCAGTACCCCTCGCCGGGGGGACACTAGCTCCTACGAGCAGTACTTC
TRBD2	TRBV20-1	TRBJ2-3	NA	CSASRSSGRVDTQYF	TGCAGTGCTAGTAGGTCTAGCGGGAGGGTAGATACGCAGTATTTT
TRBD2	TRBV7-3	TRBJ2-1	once	CASSAGLAGAEQFF	TGTGCCAGCAGCGCGGGACTAGCGGGAGCTGAGCAGTTCTTC
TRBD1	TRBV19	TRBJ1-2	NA	CASSKRSTGGAGYGYTF	TGTGCCAGTAGTAAAAGGTCGACAGGGGGCGCAGGCTATGGCTACACCTTC
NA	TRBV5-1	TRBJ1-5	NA	CASSPTGSQPQHF	TGCGCCAGCAGCCCTACAGGGTCTCAGCCCCAGCATTTT
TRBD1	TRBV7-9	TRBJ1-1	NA	CASSLGTGQTPREAEAFF	TGTGCCAGCAGCTTAGGCACGGGACAGACGCCGCGAGAGGCTGAAGCTTTCTTT
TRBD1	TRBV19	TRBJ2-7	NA	CASSIGTGDPLVEQYF	TGTGCCAGTAGTATTGGGACAGGGGATCCCTTGGTCGAGCAGTACTTC
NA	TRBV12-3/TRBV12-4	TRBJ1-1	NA	CASRPGRAEAFF	TGTGCCAGCAGACCAGGGAGGGCTGAAGCTTTCTTT
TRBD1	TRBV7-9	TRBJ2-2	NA	CASSVRQGSRTGELFF	TGTGCCAGCAGCGTCCGACAGGGGTCTCGGACCGGGGAGCTGTTTTTT
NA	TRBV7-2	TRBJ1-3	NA	CASSGQTDSGNTIYF	TGTGCCAGCAGCGGACAGACGGACTCTGGAAACACCATATATTTT
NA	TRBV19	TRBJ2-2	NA	CASSVGLNTGELFF	TGTGCCAGTAGTGTCGGTTTGAACACCGGGGAGCTGTTTTTT
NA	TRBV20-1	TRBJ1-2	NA	CSAKVAGGYTF	TGCAGTGCTAAAGTAGCGGGAGGCTACACCTTC
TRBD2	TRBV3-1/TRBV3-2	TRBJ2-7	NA	CASSSTGGDYEQYF	TGTGCCAGCAGTTCCACCGGGGGGGACTACGAGCAGTACTTC
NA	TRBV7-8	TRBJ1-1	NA	CASSGWRAESTGTEAFF	TGTGCCAGCAGCGGGTGGAGGGCAGAGAGCACGGGTACTGAAGCTTTCTTT
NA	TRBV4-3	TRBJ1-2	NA	CASSQDASGFGYTF	TGCGCCAGCAGCCAAGATGCGTCCGGGTTCGGCTACACCTTC
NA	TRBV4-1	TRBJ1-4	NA	CASSRNPTERVEKLFF	TGCGCCAGCAGCCGCAACCCCACCGAACGGGTTGAAAAACTGTTTTTT
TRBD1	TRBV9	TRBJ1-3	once	CASSAGGTVPGNTIYF	TGTGCCAGCAGCGCGGGGGGGACAGTGCCTGGAAACACCATATATTTT
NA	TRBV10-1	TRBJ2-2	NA	CASRRTNTGELFF	TGCGCCAGCCGGAGGACGAACACCGGGGAGCTGTTTTTT
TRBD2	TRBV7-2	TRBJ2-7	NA	CASSLAASGMSYEQYF	TGTGCCAGCAGCTTAGCGGCTAGCGGTATGAGCTACGAGCAGTACTTC
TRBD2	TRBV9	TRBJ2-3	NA	CASAASGRGTDTQYF	TGTGCCAGCGCAGCTAGCGGGAGGGGCACAGATACGCAGTATTTT
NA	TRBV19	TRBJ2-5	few	CASSRQRAGKKTQYF	TGTGCCAGTAGTCGACAAAGGGCAGGGAAGAAGACCCAGTACTTC
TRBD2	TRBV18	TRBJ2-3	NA	CASSPLADRADTQYF	TGTGCCAGCTCCCCTCTAGCGGATAGGGCAGATACGCAGTATTTT
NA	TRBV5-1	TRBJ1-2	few	CASKETVGNYGYTF	TGCGCCAGCAAAGAGACAGTGGGGAACTATGGCTACACCTTC
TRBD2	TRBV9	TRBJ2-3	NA	CASSVIAGEGDTQYF	TGTGCCAGCAGTGTAATAGCGGGAGAGGGGGATACGCAGTATTTT
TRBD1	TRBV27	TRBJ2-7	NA	CASKLMGQGYYEQYF	TGTGCCAGCAAGCTAATGGGACAGGGTTATTACGAGCAGTACTTC
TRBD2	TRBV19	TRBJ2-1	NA	CASSIQRGHNEQFF	TGTGCCAGTAGTATCCAGCGGGGGCACAATGAGCAGTTCTTC
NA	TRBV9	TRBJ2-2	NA	CASSGDTNTGELFF	TGTGCCAGCAGCGGCGACACGAACACCGGGGAGCTGTTTTTT
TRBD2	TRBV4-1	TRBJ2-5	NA	CASSPREGLAKETQYF	TGCGCCAGCAGCCCAAGGGAGGGACTAGCGAAAGAGACCCAGTACTTC
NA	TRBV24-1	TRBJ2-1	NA	CATSDRYNEQFF	TGTGCCACCAGTGATCGTTACAATGAGCAGTTCTTC
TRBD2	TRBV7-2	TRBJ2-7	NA	CASSPRGYEQYF	TGTGCCAGCAGCCCGCGGGGGTACGAGCAGTACTTC
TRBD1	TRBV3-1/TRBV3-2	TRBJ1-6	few	CASSRQGSYNSPLHF	TGTGCCAGCAGCCGACAGGGTTCCTATAATTCACCCCTCCACTTT
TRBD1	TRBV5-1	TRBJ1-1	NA	CASSDRTGGADTEAFF	TGCGCCAGCAGCGATCGGACAGGGGGCGCGGACACTGAAGCTTTCTTT